Below are 12 T cell receptor beta chains sequenced from a single sample in a study of cytomegalovirus exposure and HLA in healthy donors. The PCR was carried out with 60 Vbeta primers and 13 Jbeta primers. Sequencing used immunoSEQ multiplex PCR; TCRdb keeps in-frame clones, though not all of them. In the table there are 95,000 to 150,000 clones, about two thirds of which are singletons. Sequencing was performed on PBMCs. The receptor source for this set is a woman aged 40 to 55 in good health and CMV-seropositive.

CDR3 DNA sequence: TGTGCCAGCAGCTTACAGGTTTCGAACACCGGGGAGCTGTTTTTT. This encodes CASSLQVSNTGELFF. This chain joins TRBV5-4 and TRBJ2-2; a weak D match, TRBD1 (5 bases). Germline lookup yields CDR1 SGHNT and CDR2 YYREEE (reference sequence). This CDR3 comprises 15 residues. The germline V and J ends were trimmed by 2 bases and 0 bases, with 8 bases remaining between them.

The rearrangement uses TRBV6-1 and TRBJ2-2, with a weak D call TRBD1 (6 bases). V was trimmed by 3 bases and J by 4 bases, leaving 12 bases between them. Germline V CDR1 and CDR2: MNHNS, SASEGT. This CDR3 comprises 15 residues. CDR3 in amino acids: CASSDVGGLTGELFF. CDR3 DNA sequence: TGTGCCAGCAGTGATGTAGGGGGTCTCACCGGGGAGCTGTTTTTT.

The J gene is TRBJ1-2, the V gene TRBV18; D perhaps matches TRBD1 (5 bases). CDR1 and CDR2 (germline): KGHSH, LQKENI. Between the trimmed V and J ends, which lost 3 bases and 4 bases, there was a span of 9 bases. The CDR3 loop spans 13 amino acids. For the CDR3, the DNA is TGTGCCAGCTCACCCCGACAGATCTATGGCTACACCTTC. It encodes CASSPRQIYGYTF.

This sequence joins TRBV2 and TRBJ1-4; TRBD1 matches at 8 bases. This CDR3 has 15 residues. In germline, CDR1 is SNHLY, CDR2 FYNNEI. J lost 8 bases, V lost 8 bases, and 13 bases had no gene match. CDR3 sequence (DNA): TGTGCCAGCCGAACGGACAGGGTCCTGGGGGAAAAACTGTTTTTT. Encoded protein: CASRTDRVLGEKLFF.

CDR3 sequence reads: CASSPGRGADTQYF. Here the CDR3 DNA reads TGTGCCAGCAGCCCCGGACGCGGGGCAGATACGCAGTATTTT. The chain combines TRBV11-3 with TRBJ2-3; D might be TRBD2 (6 bases). The CDR3 is 14 residues long. Germline V CDR1 and CDR2: SGHNT, YENEEA. V was shortened by 5 bases and J by 4 bases, with 13 bases between the two germline ends.

This clone has just a few counts. The chain has TRBV7-9 and TRBJ1-1, with D possibly being TRBD1 (6 bases). V lost 3 bases and J 3 bases, leaving 17 bases between the germline ends. Germline loops: CDR1 SEHNR, CDR2 FQNEAQ (reference sequence). This CDR3 comprises 16 residues. The CDR3 DNA sequence: TGTGCCAGCAGCTTCCCACAGGGATCGTCGGACACTGAAGCTTTCTTT. This codes for CASSFPQGSSDTEAFF.

This clone was counted a few times. V and J are TRBV4-1 and TRBJ2-3; no firm D call. This CDR3 spans 16 amino acids. In germline, CDR1 is MGHRA, CDR2 YSYEKL. The ends were cut back, 0 bases at V and 2 bases at J, with 12 bases in the middle. The CDR3 region has the DNA TGCGCCAGCAGCCAAGACCTTATCAGGTCCACAGATACGCAGTATTTT. Amino acid sequence: CASSQDLIRSTDTQYF.

This chain connects TRBV6-5 to TRBJ2-7, with a possible D match to TRBD1 (6 bases). Per the germline V gene, CDR1 is MNHEY and CDR2 is SVGAGI. Trimming left V 1 base short and J 2 bases short, with 12 bases between. The CDR3 has 15 amino acids. The CDR3 DNA sequence: TGTGCCAGCAGTTACTATCCAGGGGAGACCTACGAGCAGTACTTC. Translating gives CASSYYPGETYEQYF.

Here the CDR3 reads CASSQEDYGGTEAFF. CDR3 in DNA: TGCGCCAGCAGCCAAGAGGACTATGGGGGGACTGAAGCTTTCTTT. The J gene is TRBJ1-1, the V gene TRBV4-1, with D possibly being TRBD1 (5 bases). V shed 0 bases and J shed 5 bases, with 13 bases lying between them. Germline V gene data show CDR1 as MGHRA and CDR2 as YSYEKL. The CDR3 covers 15 residues.

The J gene is TRBJ1-6, the V gene TRBV5-1; 12 bases fit TRBD1. V was clipped by 4 bases and J by 9 bases; unmatched bases: 5. Germline loops: CDR1 SGHRS, CDR2 YFSETQ. The CDR3 covers 15 residues. CDR3 protein: CASSARDRGLSPLHF. CDR3 nucleotides: TGCGCCAGCAGCGCCCGGGACAGGGGGCTTTCACCCCTCCACTTT.

V and J are TRBV7-3 and TRBJ2-5; weak D call: TRBD2 (7 bases). CDR3 size: 14 residues. Deletions cut 2 bases from V and 7 bases from J, with 14 bases between. Per germline, CDR1 SGHTA and CDR2 FQGTGA. The CDR3 loop is CASSLRGQRGTQYF. The CDR3, as DNA: TGTGCCAGCAGCTTACGGGGGCAGCGGGGGACCCAGTACTTC.

This clone has just one count. The rearrangement links TRBV5-4 to TRBJ2-1, with 8 bases matching TRBD1. Germline V CDR1 and CDR2: SGHNT, YYREEE (reference sequence). The CDR3 consists of 12 residues. Losses at the gene ends were 7 bases for V and 5 bases for J; bases not matched to a gene: 2. The CDR3 DNA reads as TGTGCCAGCGGGGACAGGAACAATGAGCAGTTCTTC. Protein: CASGDRNNEQFF.